This TCR beta chain was obtained from a study of shared clonotypes between healthy human individuals. The overall study: Every donor yielded three CD4 naive, three CD4 memory, two CD8 naive and one CD8 memory plate. Study-wide points: In a handful of donors, around 4.5% of naive CD4 clonotypes appeared in common.

Profiling relied on immunoSEQ multiplex PCR, and the TCRdb table lists in-frame clones only, not all of them. The sample has a few million clones, roughly nine tenths seen once. Trimming shortened V by 2 bases and J by 5 bases, and 13 bases separated the two germline ends. Looked up from germline, CDR1 is SGHRS and CDR2 is YFSETQ. The CDR3 length is 14 residues. On this clone itself: Its antigen is not known.

None of the donors, who were healthy HIV-negative adults, had recently had acute infections or vaccinations. Sequenced material: naive CD4+ T cells sorted from blood. Subset specified: CD45RA+ positively selected. The chain is built from TRBV5-1 and TRBJ2-5; tentative D call: TRBD1 (6 bases). The clonotype was recovered from a man aged 18 to 29 in good health. As DNA, the CDR3 is TGCGCCAGCAGCTTTACAGGGTCCCATGAGACCCAGTACTTC. It is translated as CASSFTGSHETQYF.